This TCR beta chain appears in the sequencing data of a study of CD8+ T cells in alopecia areata. Study overall: Those treated were given oral tofacitinib at 5 to 10 mg twice daily.

RNA was isolated and reverse transcribed to cDNA, the sequencing template. Method: immunoSEQ multiplex PCR; TCRdb's copy keeps in-frame clones and lacks some. The table lists fewer than 250,000 clones, more than 55% of them singletons. The germline V gene encodes CDR1 SQVTM and CDR2 ANQGSEA. The CDR3 runs 15 residues. V lost 5 bases, J lost 0 bases, and 15 bases lay in between. The treatment was: oral pan-JAK inhibitor, 5-10 mg twice daily. The starting material was CD4+ T cells sorted from blood, obtained at week 4, from a patient treated with tofacitinib. This sequence was found in a human donor with alopecia areata. The V call is TRBV29-1, the J call TRBJ2-3; D gene ambiguous. CDR3 protein: CSVRMKVLSTDTQYF. The CDR3 nucleotides are TGCAGCGTTCGGATGAAAGTACTTAGCACAGATACGCAGTATTTT.